These T cell receptor beta chains were read from a single sample in a study of beta chain features in type 1 diabetes. Sequencing used immunoSEQ multiplex PCR; TCRdb keeps in-frame clones, though not all of them. The sample includes around 500,000 clones, 25% to 35% seen only once; the top ten take around 0.065%. The material sequenced was naive CD4+ T cells from blood. The receptor source for this set is a man between 18 and 29 years old in good health. Both conserved end residues are part of each CDR3. A D gene is named only where the DNA matches it firmly. Clone size is not always given. Where it is, it says once, few, many or a class for expanded clones.

V	D	J	size	DNA	CDR3
TRBV28	NA	TRBJ2-5	few	TGTGCCAGCAGTTTACGGCTACTTGAGACCCAGTACTTC	CASSLRLLETQYF
TRBV9	TRBD2	TRBJ2-4	NA	TGTGCCAGCAGTACCGCGACTAGCGGTACCTTTAGCCAAAACATTCAGTACTTC	CASSTATSGTFSQNIQYF
TRBV27	NA	TRBJ2-3	NA	TGTGCCAGCAGTTTAGTGGAGCGGAGGACAGATACGCAGTATTTT	CASSLVERRTDTQYF
TRBV18	NA	TRBJ2-1	NA	TGTGCCAGCTCCCCAGGGGGAGGCCCCTACAATGAGCAGTTCTTC	CASSPGGGPYNEQFF
TRBV11-1	NA	TRBJ2-7	NA	TGTGCCAGCAGCTTCCAAACCTACGAGCAGTACTTC	CASSFQTYEQYF
TRBV30	NA	TRBJ2-7	few	TGTGCCGGGGGGACGGGAGACTACGAGCAGTACTTC	CAGGTGDYEQYF
TRBV25-1	NA	TRBJ2-1	few	TGTGCCAGCAGTGAACTCCATGGTCCAGTTAAGGCGTCCAATGAGCAGTTCTTC	CASSELHGPVKASNEQFF
TRBV4-1	NA	TRBJ2-1	NA	TGCGCCAGCAAGGTAGGAAATGAGCAGTTCTTC	CASKVGNEQFF
TRBV4-3	NA	TRBJ1-1	NA	TGCGCCAGCAGCCCCGGGGGGCTGAACACTGAAGCTTTCTTT	CASSPGGLNTEAFF
TRBV28	NA	TRBJ2-1	NA	TGTGCCAGCAGTTTATTCGGTTTGGGCAATGAGCAGTTCTTC	CASSLFGLGNEQFF
TRBV30	NA	TRBJ2-2	NA	TGTGCCTGGAGTGTAGCGCGACACACCGGGGAGCTGTTTTTT	CAWSVARHTGELFF
TRBV4-1	NA	TRBJ2-5	NA	TGCGCCAGCAGCCAAACCAACACGGAAGAGACCCAGTACTTC	CASSQTNTEETQYF
TRBV25-1	NA	TRBJ2-5	NA	TGTGCCAGCAGTGAGCGTATAATGGGAGAGACCCAGTACTTC	CASSERIMGETQYF
TRBV29-1	NA	TRBJ2-5	few	TGCAGCGTTGATCAGGACCGACCAGGGGAGACCCAGTACTTC	CSVDQDRPGETQYF
TRBV25-1	NA	TRBJ2-7	few	TGTGCCTCCCGAGGTATTTCCTACGAGCAGTACTTC	CASRGISYEQYF
TRBV29-1	TRBD2	TRBJ2-3	NA	TGCAGCGTTGAAGTATGGCTAGCGGAAACAGATACGCAGTATTTT	CSVEVWLAETDTQYF